One sample yielded the 18 T cell receptor beta chains listed below, sequenced in a study of T-cell memory formation after mild COVID-19. MiXCR, run by TCRdb on the 5' RACE reads, gives a single entry per CDR3 protein. The sample includes 350,000 to 500,000 distinct CDR3 sequences, around 19% of them seen just once. Sequencing was performed on PBMCs or a T cell subset sorted from them (not recorded which). The receptors shown here come from an adult woman who had mild COVID-19 (a few samples of this study predate the infection). Cell type and time point are not known.

The chain links TRBV6-4 to TRBJ2-3; 8 bases fit TRBD2. J lost 4 bases, V lost 6 bases, and 3 bases had no gene match. CDR1 is MRHNA and CDR2 is SNTAGT in the germline V gene. CDR3 length: 13 residues. CDR3 in amino acids: CASSGGDPDTQYF. The CDR3 DNA sequence: TGTGCCAGCAGCGGGGGGGACCCAGATACGCAGTATTTT.

The chain employs TRBV7-2 and TRBJ1-2; 9 bases map to TRBD1. Germline CDR1 and CDR2: SGHTA and FQGNSA. There are 17 residues in the CDR3. Trimming took 4 bases from V and 5 from J; bases not matched to a gene: 14. The CDR3 nucleotides read TGTGCCAGCAGCTCCGGCCTATCGACAGGGGGGAAGTATGGCTACACCTTC. Protein sequence: CASSSGLSTGGKYGYTF.

The CDR3 protein is CASSTIRDRDGYGYTF. Written as DNA, the CDR3 is TGTGCCAGCAGCACCATCCGGGACAGGGACGGGTATGGCTACACCTTC. The chain employs TRBV7-2 and TRBJ1-2; 9 nucleotides line up with TRBD1. With V trimmed by 5 bases and J by 5 bases, 12 bases remained unmatched. CDR1 and CDR2 from the germline V gene are SGHTA and FQGNSA. CDR3 length: 16 residues.

This clonotype appeared a few times. J is TRBJ1-4 and V is TRBV3-1; D remains ambiguous. Germline V gene lookup returns CDR1 LGHDT and CDR2 YNNKEL (reference sequence). V was shortened by 4 bases and J by 3 bases, with 9 bases between the two germline ends. This CDR3 contains 14 residues. CDR3 DNA sequence: TGTGCCAGCAGCCTATCTCTGGCTAATGAAAAACTGTTTTTT. It codes for CASSLSLANEKLFF.

The rearrangement uses TRBV29-1 and TRBJ1-1; tentatively, D is TRBD1 (5 bases). CDR3 size: 16 residues. The germline V and J ends were trimmed by 1 base and 6 bases, with 21 bases remaining between them. Looked up from germline, CDR1 is SQVTM and CDR2 is ANQGSEA. In DNA, the CDR3 is TGCAGCGTTGAAGGATCCGCGACAGTCCGCTCTTCTGAAGCTTTCTTT. Translating gives CSVEGSATVRSSEAFF.

The V and J genes are TRBV5-1 and TRBJ1-1, with TRBD1 as a possible D gene (6 bases). The germline CDR1 and CDR2 sequences are SGHRS and YFSETQ. V was trimmed by 1 base and J by 7 bases, leaving 17 bases between them. The length of the CDR3 is 15 residues. CDR3 protein: CASSLFPNRDSEAFF. The CDR3, as DNA: TGCGCCAGCAGCTTGTTCCCAAACAGGGATAGTGAAGCTTTCTTT. The full variable domain, with the rest looked up from reference TRBV5-1 and TRBJ1-1, is KAGVTQTPRYLIKTRGQQVTLSCSPISGHRSVSWYQQTPGQGLQFLFEYFSETQRNKGNFPGRFSGRQFSNSRSEMNVSTLELGDSALYLCASSLFPNRDSEAFFGQGTRLTVV.

The chain uses TRBV24-1 and TRBJ2-2; 11 bases fit TRBD1. CDR3 length: 15 amino acids. Looked up from germline, CDR1 is KGHDR and CDR2 is SFDVKD. The ends lost 9 bases at V and 2 bases at J; junction bases unmatched: 4. In DNA, the CDR3 is TGTGCCACCCTCGGACAGGGGGCCAACACCGGGGAGCTGTTTTTT. It specifies CATLGQGANTGELFF.

The J gene is TRBJ1-5, the V gene TRBV4-2; 9 bases align to TRBD1. V lost 0 bases to trimming and J lost 7 bases; unmatched junction nucleotides: 10. The CDR3 has 17 amino acids. CDR1 and CDR2 from the germline V gene are LGHNA and YNFKEQ. The CDR3 loop is CASSQDVSGQGGQPQHF. Written as DNA, the CDR3 is TGTGCCAGCAGCCAAGATGTTTCGGGACAGGGCGGGCAGCCCCAGCATTTT.

The V gene is TRBV11-2, the J gene TRBJ2-7; 9 bases match TRBD2. J lost 7 bases, V lost 2 bases, and 12 bases had no gene match. Germline V gene lookup returns CDR1 SGHAT and CDR2 FQNNGV. The CDR3 consists of 16 residues. The CDR3 sequence: CASSLLAGAPVGEQYF. The CDR3 nucleotides are TGTGCCAGCAGCTTATTAGCGGGAGCACCCGTGGGGGAGCAGTACTTC.

This clonotype was counted a few times. The chain recombines TRBV2 with TRBJ1-3; tentative D call: TRBD1 (5 bases). CDR3 length equals 12 residues. The V gene's germline CDR1 is SNHLY and CDR2 FYNNEI. Trimming cost V 3 bases and J 8 bases, with 8 bases left between them. CDR3 region: CASSEGQYTIYF. The CDR3 bases are TGTGCCAGCAGTGAGGGGCAGTACACCATATATTTT.

In DNA form, the CDR3 reads TGTGCCAGCAGCGTGCTTGGGACAGAACGGGATGAGCAGTTCTTC. It translates to CASSVLGTERDEQFF. The V gene is TRBV9, the J gene TRBJ2-1, with 7 nucleotides matching TRBD1. CDR1 and CDR2 (germline): SGDLS, YYNGEE. This CDR3 spans 15 amino acids. V lost 2 bases to trimming and J lost 8 bases; unmatched junction nucleotides: 10.

This clonotype was picked up a small number of times. The V and J genes are TRBV6-2 or TRBV6-3 and TRBJ2-2; 11 bases are shared with TRBD1. The CDR3 runs 16 residues. Trimming at V came to 2 bases and at J to 4 bases, leaving 3 bases not matched to a gene. The V gene's germline CDR1 is MNHEY and CDR2 SVGEGT. In nucleotides, the CDR3 is TGTGCCAGCAGTTACCCCGGGACAGGGGGCACCGGGGAGCTGTTTTTT. Its protein product is CASSYPGTGGTGELFF.

The J gene is TRBJ1-5, the V gene TRBV12-3 or TRBV12-4; TRBD1 agrees at 8 bases. V lost 3 bases to trimming and J lost 7 bases; unmatched junction nucleotides: 5. This CDR3 contains 14 residues. CDR3 protein: CASSFSDRDQPQHF. The CDR3 nucleotides read TGTGCCAGCAGTTTTTCGGACAGGGACCAGCCCCAGCATTTT.

The chain uses TRBV20-1 and TRBJ2-3; 9 positions match TRBD1. The CDR3 has 15 amino acids. The V gene's germline CDR1 is DFQATT and CDR2 SNEGSKA (reference sequence). Trimming at V came to 5 bases and at J to 0 bases, leaving 6 bases not matched to a gene. The CDR3 region is CSAGDREGSTDTQYF. The DNA for the CDR3 is TGCAGTGCTGGGGACAGGGAGGGAAGCACAGATACGCAGTATTTT.

V is TRBV9 and J is TRBJ2-3, with D possibly TRBD1 on 5 matching bases. The CDR3 sequence is 15 residues long. Germline CDR1 and CDR2: SGDLS and YYNGEE. The V and J ends lost 0 bases and 2 bases respectively, with 10 bases between them. CDR3 bases: TGTGCCAGCAGCGTAGGCTCAGGGTCCACAGATACGCAGTATTTT. Residues: CASSVGSGSTDTQYF.

This clonotype was seen a handful of times. The chain carries TRBV4-3 and TRBJ1-2; D not certain. The V end was cut by 0 bases, the J end by 7 bases, with 18 bases between. This CDR3 spans 16 amino acids. CDR1 is LGHNA, CDR2 YSLEER, per germline. The chain's CDR3 is CASSQDRGGLLGGYTF. As DNA, the CDR3 is TGCGCCAGCAGCCAAGATCGGGGAGGACTACTCGGTGGCTACACCTTC.

The CDR3 bases are TGTGCCACCAGCAGTTATCGTTCAGGGTACACCGGGGAGCTGTTTTTT. The encoded protein is CATSSYRSGYTGELFF. The rearrangement links TRBV15 to TRBJ2-2; perhaps TRBD1 as D (5 bases). This CDR3 region has 16 residues. Deletions cut 3 bases from V and 3 bases from J, with 14 bases between. Germline V gives CDR1 LNHNV, CDR2 YYDKDF (reference sequence).

In its sample, this clonotype was seen a few times. This rearrangement joins TRBV7-2 to TRBJ2-3; TRBD2 agrees at 9 bases. V gave up 7 bases and J gave up 11 bases; unmatched junction bases: 16. Germline V CDR1 and CDR2: SGHTA, FQGNSA. The CDR3 totals 15 residues. The CDR3 region is CASTFEWREGLGQYF. DNA for the CDR3: TGTGCCAGCACCTTCGAATGGCGGGAGGGCCTGGGGCAGTATTTT.